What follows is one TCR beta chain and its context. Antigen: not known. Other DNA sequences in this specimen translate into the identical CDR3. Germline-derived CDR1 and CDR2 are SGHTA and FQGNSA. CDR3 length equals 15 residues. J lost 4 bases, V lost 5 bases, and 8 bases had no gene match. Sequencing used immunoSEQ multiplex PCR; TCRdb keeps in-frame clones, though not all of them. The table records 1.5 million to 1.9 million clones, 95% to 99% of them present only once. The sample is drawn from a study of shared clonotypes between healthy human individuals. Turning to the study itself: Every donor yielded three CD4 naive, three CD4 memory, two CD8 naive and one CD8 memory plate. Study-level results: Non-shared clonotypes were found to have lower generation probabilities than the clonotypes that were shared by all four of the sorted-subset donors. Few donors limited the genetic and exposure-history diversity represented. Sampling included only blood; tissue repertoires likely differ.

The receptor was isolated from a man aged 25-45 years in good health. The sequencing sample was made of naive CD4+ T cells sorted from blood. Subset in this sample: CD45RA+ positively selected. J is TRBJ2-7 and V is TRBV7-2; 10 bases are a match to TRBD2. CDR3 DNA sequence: TGTGCCAGCAGCCTCGCCGGGACTAGCGTGTACGAGCAGTACTTC. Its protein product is CASSLAGTSVYEQYF.